This TCR beta chain emerged from a study of blood T cells in healthy people across ages. This clonotype came up a few times. Germline V gene lookup returns CDR1 SNHLY and CDR2 FYNNEI. This CDR3 spans 15 amino acids. Trimming removed 8 bases from V and 3 bases from J; junction bases left unmatched: 9. Alongside a J-beta primer mix, a sample-barcoded 5' primer served in a second PCR lasting roughly 7 to 11 cycles. TCRdb redid the calling of the 5' RACE reads with MiXCR, one entry per CDR3 protein. This table has just over 1 million distinct CDR3 sequences, 35% to 55% appearing once. The clonotype originates from a woman aged 60-75 years in good health. The chain joins TRBV2 to TRBJ2-7; 11 bases fit TRBD2. The sample consisted of blood. This CDR3 is CASLTGTSGLYEQYF. Here the CDR3 DNA reads TGTGCCAGCCTCACCGGGACTAGCGGCCTCTACGAGCAGTACTTC.